The rows below give T cell receptor beta chains drawn from one sample of a study of blood T cells in healthy people across ages. TCRdb ran MiXCR on the 5' RACE reads and lists one entry per CDR3 protein. The table has 850,000 to 1,000,000 distinct CDR3 sequences, roughly 52% seen once; the top ten hold roughly an eighth. Material: blood. These receptor sequences come from a man aged 25-45 years in good health. CDR3s include the opening cysteine and the closing phenylalanine or tryptophan. Each record gives: D gene, V gene, clone size, J gene, CDR3 protein, CDR3 DNA. D genes are given only for firm matches. Some rows mark clone size as missing; the rest say once, few, many or name a class of expanded clone.

D: -
V: TRBV19
size: -
J: TRBJ2-7
CDR3: CASQRTGGTQYEQYF
DNA: TGTGCCAGCCAGCGGACTGGCGGGACTCAATACGAGCAGTACTTC

D: -
V: TRBV7-3
size: once
J: TRBJ2-4
CDR3: CASSPGPSNIQYF
DNA: TGTGCCAGCAGCCCCGGCCCGTCAAACATTCAGTACTTC

D: -
V: TRBV29-1
size: -
J: TRBJ2-7
CDR3: CSPGGRGYEQYF
DNA: TGCAGCCCCGGGGGGAGGGGGTACGAGCAGTACTTC

D: -
V: TRBV9
size: -
J: TRBJ1-1
CDR3: CASSVVGQGGTEAFF
DNA: TGTGCCAGCAGCGTAGTTGGGCAGGGTGGCACTGAAGCTTTCTTT

D: -
V: TRBV25-1
size: -
J: TRBJ1-6
CDR3: CASSVGGAVNSPLHF
DNA: TGTGCCAGCAGTGTGGGCGGAGCGGTCAATTCACCCCTCCACTTT

D: -
V: TRBV5-1
size: -
J: TRBJ2-3
CDR3: CASSLGRPGDADTQYF
DNA: TGCGCCAGCAGCTTGGGACGGCCCGGTGACGCAGATACGCAGTATTTT

D: -
V: TRBV10-3
size: few
J: TRBJ2-3
CDR3: CAISAAGPSTDTQYF
DNA: TGTGCCATCAGTGCTGCGGGACCTAGCACAGATACGCAGTATTTT

D: -
V: TRBV28
size: many
J: TRBJ1-5
CDR3: CASSTSGQGNQPQHF
DNA: -

D: TRBD2
V: TRBV6-1
size: -
J: TRBJ2-3
CDR3: CASSDLAGRHTDTQYF
DNA: TGTGCCAGCAGTGACCTAGCGGGGAGACACACAGATACGCAGTATTTT

D: -
V: TRBV5-6
size: -
J: TRBJ1-2
CDR3: CASSTVTGRGNYGYTF
DNA: TGTGCCAGCAGCACTGTAACAGGGCGAGGAAACTATGGCTACACCTTC

D: TRBD1
V: TRBV28
size: -
J: TRBJ2-7
CDR3: CASSNRQGASYEQYF
DNA: TGTGCCAGCAGCAATAGACAGGGTGCCTCCTACGAGCAGTACTTC

D: -
V: TRBV29-1
size: -
J: TRBJ1-4
CDR3: CSVGDPGGGEKLFF
DNA: TGCAGCGTTGGGGACCCCGGCGGTGGTGAAAAACTGTTTTTT

D: TRBD1
V: TRBV20-1
size: few
J: TRBJ1-1
CDR3: CSAGEGARKRSTEAFF
DNA: TGCAGTGCTGGAGAGGGGGCGAGGAAACGGAGCACTGAAGCTTTCTTT

D: -
V: TRBV5-1
size: -
J: TRBJ2-7
CDR3: CASRVFSGDEQYF
DNA: TGCGCCAGCAGAGTGTTTAGTGGGGACGAGCAGTACTTC

D: TRBD2
V: TRBV3-1
size: -
J: TRBJ2-4
CDR3: CASSQMAGGNEQYF
DNA: TGTGCCAGCAGCCAAATGGCGGGGGGCAATGAGCAGTACTTC

D: -
V: TRBV12-5
size: -
J: TRBJ2-1
CDR3: CASGLGTENNEQFF
DNA: TGTGCTAGTGGTTTGGGGACAGAAAACAATGAGCAGTTCTTC

D: TRBD1
V: TRBV6-4
size: many
J: TRBJ2-3
CDR3: CASSPDRGGTKEATDTQYF
DNA: TGTGCCAGCAGCCCAGACAGGGGGGGGACCAAAGAAGCGACAGATACGCAGTATTTT

D: -
V: TRBV5-1
size: -
J: TRBJ1-5
CDR3: CASTSPWGGGNQPQHF
DNA: TGCGCCAGCACCTCACCCTGGGGAGGCGGCAATCAGCCCCAGCATTTT

D: -
V: TRBV7-2
size: -
J: TRBJ2-7
CDR3: CASSLAQRGNEQYF
DNA: TGTGCCAGCAGCTTAGCGCAACGGGGGAACGAGCAGTACTTC

D: TRBD1
V: TRBV28
size: -
J: TRBJ2-5
CDR3: CASSTGQGGDEQYF
DNA: TGTGCCAGCAGTACCGGACAGGGGGGCGATGAGCAGTACTTC

D: TRBD2
V: TRBV20-1
size: -
J: TRBJ2-1
CDR3: CSAKGTSGGNEQFF
DNA: TGCAGTGCTAAAGGAACTAGCGGGGGTAATGAGCAGTTCTTC

D: -
V: TRBV25-1
size: -
J: TRBJ1-4
CDR3: CASSETSLGEKLFF
DNA: TGTGCCAGCAGTGAAACTTCTCTCGGTGAAAAACTGTTTTTT

D: -
V: TRBV20-1
size: few
J: TRBJ1-6
CDR3: CSAPRGGIDNSPLHF
DNA: TGCAGTGCTCCCCGCGGGGGAATCGATAATTCACCCCTCCACTTT

D: -
V: TRBV2
size: -
J: TRBJ1-1
CDR3: CASSPHTGVNTEAFF
DNA: TGTGCCAGCAGCCCCCATACAGGTGTGAACACTGAAGCTTTCTTT

D: -
V: TRBV7-2
size: -
J: TRBJ2-3
CDR3: CASETTGGASTDTQYF
DNA: TGTGCCAGTGAGACCACAGGGGGGGCCAGCACAGATACGCAGTATTTT

D: TRBD1
V: TRBV20-1
size: few
J: TRBJ2-7
CDR3: CSARDYGDSDRHGSYEQYF
DNA: TGCAGTGCTAGAGATTATGGGGACAGCGACCGTCATGGAAGCTACGAGCAGTACTTC

D: -
V: TRBV7-2
size: -
J: TRBJ2-7
CDR3: CASSLIAEGLYEQYF
DNA: TGTGCCAGCAGCTTAATAGCGGAGGGGCTCTACGAGCAGTACTTC

D: -
V: TRBV19
size: -
J: TRBJ2-7
CDR3: CASSGLSSYNEQYF
DNA: TGTGCCAGTAGTGGCCTAAGCTCCTACAATGAGCAGTACTTC

D: -
V: TRBV27
size: many
J: TRBJ2-3
CDR3: CASSFGDGTDTQYF
DNA: TGTGCCAGCAGTTTCGGGGACGGTACAGATACGCAGTATTTT

D: TRBD2
V: TRBV29-1
size: few
J: TRBJ2-5
CDR3: CSVEDPLAGALYQETQYF
DNA: TGCAGCGTTGAAGATCCACTAGCGGGGGCCCTGTACCAAGAGACCCAGTACTTC

D: -
V: TRBV15
size: once
J: TRBJ2-5
CDR3: CATSRDRQEETQYF
DNA: TGTGCCACCAGCAGAGATCGACAGGAAGAGACCCAGTACTTC

D: TRBD1
V: TRBV29-1
size: once
J: TRBJ2-7
CDR3: CSARGTAKYEQYF
DNA: TGCAGCGCCAGGGGGACAGCAAAATACGAGCAGTACTTC

D: -
V: TRBV20-1
size: -
J: TRBJ2-7
CDR3: CSATEDISYEQYF
DNA: TGCAGTGCTACGGAGGATATCTCCTACGAGCAGTACTTC

D: TRBD1
V: TRBV27
size: many
J: TRBJ2-5
CDR3: CASSLDRDQETQYF
DNA: TGTGCCAGCAGCTTAGACAGGGACCAAGAGACCCAGTACTTC

D: TRBD2
V: TRBV7-2
size: -
J: TRBJ2-7
CDR3: CASSRSSGGAREQYF
DNA: TGTGCCAGCAGCCGGTCTAGCGGGGGGGCCCGCGAGCAGTACTTC

D: -
V: TRBV20-1
size: -
J: TRBJ1-1
CDR3: CSASEGNTEAFF
DNA: TGCAGTGCTAGTGAAGGAAACACTGAAGCTTTCTTT

D: -
V: TRBV7-2
size: few
J: TRBJ1-2
CDR3: CASSLAGHNYGYTF
DNA: TGTGCCAGCAGCTTAGCAGGTCATAACTATGGCTACACCTTC

D: -
V: TRBV5-6
size: -
J: TRBJ1-2
CDR3: CASSFSLQGNYGYTF
DNA: TGTGCCAGCAGCTTTTCGCTGCAGGGAAACTATGGCTACACCTTC

D: -
V: TRBV4-1
size: few
J: TRBJ1-2
CDR3: CASSRIDTGHGYTF
DNA: TGCGCCAGCAGCCGGATTGATACAGGGCATGGCTACACCTTC

D: -
V: TRBV12-3/TRBV12-4
size: -
J: TRBJ2-3
CDR3: CASSFSGGPSDAQYF
DNA: TGTGCCAGCAGTTTTTCAGGGGGGCCCTCAGATGCGCAGTATTTT

D: TRBD2
V: TRBV29-1
size: few
J: TRBJ2-7
CDR3: CSVFGGGAVYEQYF
DNA: TGCAGCGTTTTTGGCGGGGGGGCGGTCTACGAGCAGTACTTC

D: -
V: TRBV6-1
size: many
J: TRBJ2-6
CDR3: CASNPTGSGANVLTF
DNA: TGTGCCAGCAACCCTACAGGCTCTGGGGCCAACGTCCTGACTTTC

D: -
V: TRBV5-1
size: -
J: TRBJ1-1
CDR3: CASSWGTLSNTEAFF
DNA: TGCGCCAGCAGCTGGGGGACACTAAGTAACACTGAAGCTTTCTTT

D: TRBD2
V: TRBV6-5
size: -
J: TRBJ2-7
CDR3: CASSYSSTSGGPSSYEQYF
DNA: TGTGCCAGCAGTTACTCTTCGACTAGCGGGGGGCCCAGCTCCTACGAGCAGTACTTC